A single sample is the source of the 10 T cell receptor beta chains below, sequenced in a study of patients and donors after allogeneic stem cell transplantation. Via MiXCR, TCRdb re-called the RT-PCR reads, giving one row per CDR3 protein. The table lists around 3,000 distinct CDR3 sequences, about 4.9% of them singletons. The sequencing sample was made of blood, either unsorted or a sorted T cell fraction (not recorded which). These receptors all come from a human donor who was either an allogeneic HSCT recipient or a stem cell or donor lymphocyte infusion donor (not recorded which). It is not recorded whose cells these are; they may come from a transplant donor.

This clonotype is labeled as medium-sized (0.01 to 0.1%). The chain recombines TRBV7-2 with TRBJ1-2, with D maybe TRBD1 (6 bases). V lost 3 bases, J lost 12 bases, and 14 bases lay in between. Germline CDR1 SGHTA, CDR2 FQGNSA. The CDR3 sequence is 12 residues long. This CDR3 reads CASSLATGTHTF. The CDR3 DNA is TGTGCCAGCAGCTTGGCAACAGGGACCCACACCTTC.

This clonotype is labeled as medium-sized. The CDR3 region is CASSLGGRGEQFF. CDR3 DNA: TGTGCCAGCAGCTTAGGCGGGAGAGGTGAGCAGTTCTTC. This chain links TRBV7-8 with TRBJ2-1; 7 bases line up with TRBD2. The germline V gene has CDR1 SGHVS and CDR2 FQNEAQ. This CDR3 is built from 13 residues. Germline trimming cut 1 base from V and 9 bases from J; bases unmatched to any gene: 3.

This clonotype is medium-sized. The chain joins TRBV7-8 to TRBJ2-7; 9 bases match TRBD2. The V gene's germline CDR1 is SGHVS and CDR2 FQNEAQ. The CDR3 runs 13 residues. The J segment lost 2 bases and the V segment lost 5 bases, leaving 1 base of the junction unmatched. The CDR3 reads CASSQRGAYEQYF. In nucleotides, the CDR3 is TGTGCCAGCAGCCAGCGGGGGGCCTACGAGCAGTACTTC.

Only a few counts were recorded for this clonotype. The genes are TRBV5-1 and TRBJ1-1, with D uncertain. Germline CDR1 SGHRS, CDR2 YFSETQ. The ends were cut back, 4 bases at V and 4 bases at J, with 11 bases in the middle. This CDR3 is 13 amino acids long. CDR3: CASSTPVGTEAFF. In DNA, the CDR3 is TGCGCCAGCAGCACTCCGGTGGGCACTGAAGCTTTCTTT.

This clonotype was observed a handful of times. The chain links TRBV29-1 to TRBJ2-7; 9 nucleotides line up with TRBD2. Germline V gene data show CDR1 as SQVTM and CDR2 as ANQGSEA. CDR3 length: 12 residues. V trimming: 6 bases; J trimming: 4 bases; junction bases outside the gene matches: 4. CDR3 protein: CSVLSGSYEQYF. DNA of the CDR3: TGCAGCGTGCTTAGCGGGAGTTACGAGCAGTACTTC.

This clonotype is medium-sized within its sample. This chain connects TRBV29-1 to TRBJ2-7; a weak D match, TRBD2 (6 bases). CDR3 length equals 13 residues. Germline loops: CDR1 SQVTM, CDR2 ANQGSEA. Deletions cut 0 bases from V and 6 bases from J, with 12 bases between. The CDR3 sequence is CSVEDRQGGEQYF. The CDR3 DNA is TGCAGCGTTGAAGATCGTCAGGGAGGCGAGCAGTACTTC.

In DNA, the CDR3 is TGTGCCAGCAGCTTGGGAGGGAGTGTTGCCGGGGAGCTGTTTTTT. Translation gives CASSLGGSVAGELFF. The chain has TRBV5-5 and TRBJ2-2; perhaps TRBD2 as D (5 bases). Trimming took 0 bases from V and 6 from J, leaving 12 bases between them. The CDR3 sequence is 15 residues long. CDR1 SGHKS and CDR2 YYEKEE come from the germline V gene (reference sequence).

This clonotype ranks as medium-sized. The gene calls are TRBV18 and TRBJ2-2; D remains unclear. Germline CDR1 and CDR2: KGHSH and LQKENI. This CDR3 is built from 17 residues. The V end lost 3 bases, the J end lost 3 bases, and 17 bases lay between the germline ends. The CDR3 protein is CASSPSVRGSDTGELFF. The CDR3 DNA follows: TGTGCCAGCTCACCTAGTGTACGCGGCAGTGACACCGGGGAGCTGTTTTTT.

This chain joins TRBV6-5 and TRBJ2-1, with TRBD2 matching 10 bases. Germline V gene lookup returns CDR1 MNHEY and CDR2 SVGAGI. The CDR3 covers 13 residues. V trimming: 5 bases; J trimming: 6 bases; junction bases outside the gene matches: 1. CDR3 DNA sequence: TGTGCCAGCAGTAGACTAGCGGGCAATGAGCAGTTCTTC. Amino acid sequence: CASSRLAGNEQFF.

This chain links TRBV5-5 with TRBJ2-4; D is unresolved. Germline V gives CDR1 SGHKS, CDR2 YYEKEE (reference sequence). This CDR3 is built from 15 residues. Deletions cut 6 bases from V and 1 base from J, with 14 bases between. CDR3: CASKGGLRAKNIQYF. For the CDR3, the DNA is TGTGCCAGCAAAGGCGGCCTGAGGGCCAAAAACATTCAGTACTTC.